One and the same sample provided the 4 T cell receptor beta chains below, sequenced in a study of blood T cells in healthy people across ages. The use of a sample-barcoded 5' primer and a J-beta primer mix characterized a second PCR of 7 to 11 cycles. MiXCR was run by TCRdb on the 5' RACE reads, yielding one entry per CDR3 protein. The repertoire has 1.5 million to 2 million distinct CDR3 sequences, approximately 39% of them found once; the top ten carry about 21%. The source material was blood. The receptor set was obtained from a human donor in good health.

The gene calls are TRBV20-1 and TRBJ2-5, with 10 positions matching TRBD2. The CDR3 has 15 residues. The V gene end was trimmed by 4 bases and the J gene end by 5 bases; junction bases not matched to a gene: 10. Per germline, CDR1 DFQATT and CDR2 SNEGSKA (reference sequence). The CDR3 region has the DNA TGCAGTGCTAAGCTCTCTAGCGGGAGTGGGGAGACCCAGTACTTC. Translated, it gives CSAKLSSGSGETQYF.

This clonotype was found a few times. The chain has TRBV20-1 and TRBJ2-4, with D uncertain. V was shortened by 2 bases and J by 6 bases, with 17 bases between the two germline ends. Germline values: CDR1 DFQATT, CDR2 SNEGSKA (reference sequence). The CDR3 consists of 15 residues. CDR3 loop: CSARPNGYSPNIQYF. DNA for the CDR3: TGCAGTGCTAGACCAAACGGGTACAGTCCAAACATTCAGTACTTC.

The chain uses TRBV29-1 and TRBJ1-2, with 8 bases identical to TRBD1. V lost 4 bases to trimming and J lost 6 bases; unmatched junction nucleotides: 1. Germline assignment: CDR1 SQVTM and CDR2 ANQGSEA. CDR3 length: 11 residues. The CDR3 DNA follows: TGCAGCGTTGCAGGGGGCGATGGCTACACCTTC. Amino acids: CSVAGGDGYTF.

V gene TRBV5-1 combines with J gene TRBJ1-2; D is unresolved. The CDR3 runs 13 residues. The germline gives CDR1 SGHRS, CDR2 YFSETQ. Trimming cost V 7 bases and J 0 bases, with 10 bases left between them. CDR3 region: CASENGPNYGYTF. The CDR3 nucleotides read TGCGCCAGCGAAAACGGTCCTAACTATGGCTACACCTTC.